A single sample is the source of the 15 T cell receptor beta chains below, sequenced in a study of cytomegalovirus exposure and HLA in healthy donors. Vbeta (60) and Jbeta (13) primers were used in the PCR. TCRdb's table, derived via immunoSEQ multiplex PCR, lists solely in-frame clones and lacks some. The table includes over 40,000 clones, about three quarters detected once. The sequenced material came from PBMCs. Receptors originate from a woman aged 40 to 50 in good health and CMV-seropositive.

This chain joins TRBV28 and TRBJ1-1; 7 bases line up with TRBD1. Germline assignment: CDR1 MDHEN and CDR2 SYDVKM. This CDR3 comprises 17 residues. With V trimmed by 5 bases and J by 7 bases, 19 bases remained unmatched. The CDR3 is CASSTTSPTGPTLEAFF. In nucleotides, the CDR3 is TGTGCCAGCAGTACTACCTCCCCGACAGGGCCGACCCTTGAAGCTTTCTTT.

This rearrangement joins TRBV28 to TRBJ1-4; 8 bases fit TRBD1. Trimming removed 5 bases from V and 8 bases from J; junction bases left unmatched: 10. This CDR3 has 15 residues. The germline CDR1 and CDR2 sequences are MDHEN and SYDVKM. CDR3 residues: CASSPRQGQGEKLFF. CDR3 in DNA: TGTGCCAGCAGTCCAAGACAGGGGCAAGGGGAAAAACTGTTTTTT.

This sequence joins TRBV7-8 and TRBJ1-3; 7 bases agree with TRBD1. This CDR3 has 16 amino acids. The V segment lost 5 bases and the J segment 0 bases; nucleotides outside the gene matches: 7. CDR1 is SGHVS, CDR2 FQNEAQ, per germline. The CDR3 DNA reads TGTGCCAGCAGCCCGGGACAGCATCCCTCTGGAAACACCATATATTTT. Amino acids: CASSPGQHPSGNTIYF.

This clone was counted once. In nucleotides, the CDR3 is TGTGCCAGCAGCCGCCAGGGGGCGGGGACCGGGGAGCTGTTTTTT. It translates to CASSRQGAGTGELFF. The chain employs TRBV11-2 and TRBJ2-2, with 8 bases fitting TRBD1. V lost 5 bases and J lost 5; bases outside the gene matches: 7. CDR3 size: 15 residues. Germline V gene data show CDR1 as SGHAT and CDR2 as FQNNGV.

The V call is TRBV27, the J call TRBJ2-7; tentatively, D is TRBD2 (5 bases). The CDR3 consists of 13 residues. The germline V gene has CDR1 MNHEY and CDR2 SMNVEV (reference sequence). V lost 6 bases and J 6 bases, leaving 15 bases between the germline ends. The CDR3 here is CASSLLSGLEQYF. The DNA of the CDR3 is TGTGCCAGCAGCCTTCTGAGTGGACTCGAGCAGTACTTC.

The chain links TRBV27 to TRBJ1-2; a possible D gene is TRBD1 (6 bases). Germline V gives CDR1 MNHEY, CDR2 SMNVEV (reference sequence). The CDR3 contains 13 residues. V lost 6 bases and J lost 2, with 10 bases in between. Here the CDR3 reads CASRDTGNYGYTF. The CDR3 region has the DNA TGTGCCAGCAGAGACACAGGGAACTATGGCTACACCTTC.

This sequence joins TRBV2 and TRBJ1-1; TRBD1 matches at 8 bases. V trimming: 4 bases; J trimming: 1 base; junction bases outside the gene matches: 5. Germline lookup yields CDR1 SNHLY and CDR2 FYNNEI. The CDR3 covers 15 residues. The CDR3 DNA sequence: TGTGCCAGCAGTGCCCGGACAGGGTCGAACACTGAAGCTTTCTTT. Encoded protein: CASSARTGSNTEAFF. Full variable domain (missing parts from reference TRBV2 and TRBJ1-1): EPEVTQTPSHQVTQMGQEVILRCVPISNHLYFYWYRQILGQKVEFLVSFYNNEISEKSEIFDDQFSVERPDGSNFTLKIRSTKLEDSAMYFCASSARTGSNTEAFFGQGTRLTVV.

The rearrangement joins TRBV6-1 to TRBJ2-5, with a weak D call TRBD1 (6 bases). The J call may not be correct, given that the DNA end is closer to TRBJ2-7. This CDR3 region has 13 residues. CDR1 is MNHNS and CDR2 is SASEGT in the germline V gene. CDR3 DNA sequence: TGTGCCAGCAGGCCGCAGGGGACCTACGAGCAGTACTTC. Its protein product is CASRPQGTYEQYF.

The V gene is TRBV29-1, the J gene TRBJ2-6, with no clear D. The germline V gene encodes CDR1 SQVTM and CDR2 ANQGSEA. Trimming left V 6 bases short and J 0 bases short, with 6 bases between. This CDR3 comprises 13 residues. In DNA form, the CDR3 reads TGCAGCGTGAGCCTCTCTGGGGCCAACGTCCTGACTTTC. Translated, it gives CSVSLSGANVLTF.

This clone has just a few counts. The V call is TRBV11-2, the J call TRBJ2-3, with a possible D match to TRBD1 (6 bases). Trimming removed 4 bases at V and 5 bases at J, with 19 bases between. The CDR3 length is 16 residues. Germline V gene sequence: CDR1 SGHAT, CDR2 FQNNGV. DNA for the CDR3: TGTGCCAGCAGCTATCTTATAGGGGGTCGTGGAGATACGCAGTATTTT. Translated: CASSYLIGGRGDTQYF.

The CDR3 reads CASSFPGTGNEKLFF. CDR3 coding DNA: TGTGCCAGCAGCTTCCCCGGGACAGGGAATGAAAAACTGTTTTTT. V gene TRBV7-6 combines with J gene TRBJ1-4; 9 bases line up with TRBD1. CDR1 SGHVS and CDR2 FNYEAQ come from the germline V gene. Germline trimming cut 3 bases from V and 5 bases from J; bases unmatched to any gene: 4. There are 15 residues in the CDR3.

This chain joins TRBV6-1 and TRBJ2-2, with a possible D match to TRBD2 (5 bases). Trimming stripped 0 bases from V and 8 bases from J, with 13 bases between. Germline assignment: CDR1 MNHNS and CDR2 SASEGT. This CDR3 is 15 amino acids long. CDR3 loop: CASSEARLATGELFF. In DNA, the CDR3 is TGTGCCAGCAGTGAAGCGCGGCTAGCTACTGGGGAGCTGTTTTTT.

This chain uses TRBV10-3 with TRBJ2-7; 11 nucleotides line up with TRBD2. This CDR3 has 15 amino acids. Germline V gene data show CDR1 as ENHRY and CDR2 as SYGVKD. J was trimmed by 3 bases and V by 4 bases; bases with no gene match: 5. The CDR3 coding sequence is TGTGCCATCAGTGTTTGGACTAGCGGGTTCTACGAGCAGTACTTC. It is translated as CAISVWTSGFYEQYF.

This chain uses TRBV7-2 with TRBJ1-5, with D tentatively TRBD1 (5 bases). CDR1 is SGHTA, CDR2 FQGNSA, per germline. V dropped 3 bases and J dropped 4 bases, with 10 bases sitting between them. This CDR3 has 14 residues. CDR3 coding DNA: TGTGCCAGCAGCTTGAGGTCAGGGAATCAGCCCCAGCATTTT. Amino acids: CASSLRSGNQPQHF. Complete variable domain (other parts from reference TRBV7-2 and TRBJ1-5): GAGVSQSPSNKVTEKGKDVELRCDPISGHTALYWYRQSLGQGLEFLIYFQGNSAPDKSGLPSDRFSAERTGGSVSTLTIQRTQQEDSAVYLCASSLRSGNQPQHFGDGTRLSIL.

The CDR3 DNA reads as TGTGCCAGCAGCTACACCAACAGGGGCGGGAACACTGAAGCTTTCTTT. This encodes CASSYTNRGGNTEAFF. The J gene is TRBJ1-1, the V gene TRBV7-2; TRBD1 aligns across 7 bases. The CDR3 extends over 16 amino acids. The V and J ends lost 4 bases and 1 base, in that order; junction bases with no gene match: 9. Germline values: CDR1 SGHTA, CDR2 FQGNSA.